The rows below give T cell receptor beta chains drawn from one sample of a study of shared clonotypes between healthy human individuals. The data were produced by immunoSEQ multiplex PCR, yet TCRdb's version contains in-frame clones alone and is incomplete. This sample yields fewer than 400,000 clones, of which approximately 79% are seen a single time; 10% belongs to the top ten. The sample was memory CD4+ T cells sorted from blood. The receptors derive from a man aged 25 to 45 in good health. Both conserved end residues are part of each CDR3. A D gene is named only where the DNA matches it firmly. Size values are once, few and many counts, or a class for expanded clones, and some rows have none.

j_call: TRBJ2-3
d_call: NA
clone_size: NA
v_call: TRBV15
cdr3_nt: TGTGCCACCTCCAGGGTGGGGGGATTCACAGATACGCAGTATTTT
cdr3_aa: CATSRVGGFTDTQYF

j_call: TRBJ2-3
d_call: NA
clone_size: NA
v_call: TRBV7-9
cdr3_nt: TGTGCCAGCCACGACCGGGGATGGGGCACGCAGTATTTT
cdr3_aa: CASHDRGWGTQYF

j_call: TRBJ2-7
d_call: TRBD2
clone_size: NA
v_call: TRBV10-1
cdr3_nt: TGCGCCAGCAGTGATCCCGGGACTAGCGCCTCCTACGAGCAGTACTTC
cdr3_aa: CASSDPGTSASYEQYF

j_call: TRBJ1-5
d_call: TRBD1
clone_size: NA
v_call: TRBV5-1
cdr3_nt: TGCGCCAGCAGCGGACGGGACAGGGGATATAGCAATCAGCCCCAGCATTTT
cdr3_aa: CASSGRDRGYSNQPQHF

j_call: TRBJ2-7
d_call: NA
clone_size: NA
v_call: TRBV5-4
cdr3_nt: TGTGCCAGCAGCCGGGATGGGGGAGCCCTCTACGAGCAGTACTTC
cdr3_aa: CASSRDGGALYEQYF

j_call: TRBJ2-7
d_call: TRBD2
clone_size: NA
v_call: TRBV5-1
cdr3_nt: TGCGCCAGCAGCTGGACTAGCGGGATCTACGAGCAGTACTTC
cdr3_aa: CASSWTSGIYEQYF

j_call: TRBJ2-7
d_call: NA
clone_size: few
v_call: TRBV7-2
cdr3_nt: TGTGCCAGCAGCTTTCGTGACAGTCACTACGAGCAGTACTTC
cdr3_aa: CASSFRDSHYEQYF

j_call: TRBJ2-7
d_call: TRBD2
clone_size: NA
v_call: TRBV28
cdr3_nt: TGTGCCAGCAGACCCGGACTAGCGGTCTACGAGCAGTACTTC
cdr3_aa: CASRPGLAVYEQYF

j_call: TRBJ2-6
d_call: NA
clone_size: few
v_call: TRBV28
cdr3_nt: TGTGCCAGCAGTTTATCGGGGCTGGGGGCCCCTGGGGCCAACGTCCTGACTTTC
cdr3_aa: CASSLSGLGAPGANVLTF

j_call: TRBJ2-3
d_call: TRBD2
clone_size: many
v_call: TRBV6-1
cdr3_nt: TGTGCCAGCAGTGGGGACTATAGAGATACGCAGTATTTT
cdr3_aa: CASSGDYRDTQYF

j_call: TRBJ2-7
d_call: NA
clone_size: NA
v_call: TRBV6-6
cdr3_nt: TGTGCCAGCACCCCAAGTGCAGGGTACTACGAGCAGTACTTC
cdr3_aa: CASTPSAGYYEQYF

j_call: TRBJ1-1
d_call: NA
clone_size: NA
v_call: TRBV10-3
cdr3_nt: TGTGCCATCATTACCGAACCCCCCACTGAAGCTTTCTTT
cdr3_aa: CAIITEPPTEAFF

j_call: TRBJ2-3
d_call: NA
clone_size: NA
v_call: TRBV27
cdr3_nt: TGTGCCAGCAGTTTAGGGAACACAGATACGCAGTATTTT
cdr3_aa: CASSLGNTDTQYF

j_call: TRBJ2-3
d_call: NA
clone_size: NA
v_call: TRBV9
cdr3_nt: TGTGCCAGCAGCGTAGCTACTCTAGCAGATACGCAGTATTTT
cdr3_aa: CASSVATLADTQYF

j_call: TRBJ2-7
d_call: NA
clone_size: few
v_call: TRBV28
cdr3_nt: TGTGCCAGCAGTCGGGGACTCACGGGGGAGCAGTACTTC
cdr3_aa: CASSRGLTGEQYF

j_call: TRBJ2-4
d_call: TRBD2
clone_size: NA
v_call: TRBV6-1
cdr3_nt: TGTGCCAGCAGTGAAGGAGCGGGACTGGCCAAAAACATTCAGTACTTC
cdr3_aa: CASSEGAGLAKNIQYF

j_call: TRBJ2-3
d_call: TRBD2
clone_size: once
v_call: TRBV19
cdr3_nt: TGTGCCAGTAGTCCTAGCGGGAGGGCTACAGATACGCAGTATTTT
cdr3_aa: CASSPSGRATDTQYF

j_call: TRBJ2-7
d_call: NA
clone_size: NA
v_call: TRBV7-6
cdr3_nt: TGTGCCAGCAGCCAGGGGGGACCCTACGAGCAGTACTTC
cdr3_aa: CASSQGGPYEQYF

j_call: TRBJ2-7
d_call: TRBD1
clone_size: NA
v_call: TRBV6-6
cdr3_nt: TGTGCCAGCAGTTACCGGACAGGGGTCTACGAGCAGTACTTC
cdr3_aa: CASSYRTGVYEQYF

j_call: TRBJ2-2
d_call: TRBD2
clone_size: once
v_call: TRBV6-6
cdr3_nt: TGTGCCAGCAGCACAGCGGGAGCGGGGGAGCTGTTTTTT
cdr3_aa: CASSTAGAGELFF

j_call: TRBJ2-2
d_call: NA
clone_size: NA
v_call: TRBV5-4
cdr3_nt: TGTGCCAGCAGCCCCTTTGGAACCGGGGAGCTGTTTTTT
cdr3_aa: CASSPFGTGELFF

j_call: TRBJ2-7
d_call: TRBD1
clone_size: NA
v_call: TRBV30
cdr3_nt: TGTGCCTGGGGGGACAGCTACGAGCAGTACTTC
cdr3_aa: CAWGDSYEQYF

j_call: TRBJ2-3
d_call: NA
clone_size: NA
v_call: TRBV5-4
cdr3_nt: TGTGCCAGCAGCCCCGCAGGGATGCGTAGCACAGATACGCAGTATTTT
cdr3_aa: CASSPAGMRSTDTQYF

j_call: TRBJ2-7
d_call: NA
clone_size: NA
v_call: TRBV29-1
cdr3_nt: TGCAGCGTTGTTTCCCAGGGTGGTGCCTACGAGCAGTACTTC
cdr3_aa: CSVVSQGGAYEQYF

j_call: TRBJ1-4
d_call: NA
clone_size: NA
v_call: TRBV27
cdr3_nt: TGTGCCAGCAGTTTAGTAACAAGTTGGGCAACTAATGAAAAACTGTTTTTT
cdr3_aa: CASSLVTSWATNEKLFF

j_call: TRBJ2-2
d_call: NA
clone_size: NA
v_call: TRBV5-1
cdr3_nt: TGCGCCAGCAGCTTGGCAGCTAACACCGGGGAGCTGTTTTTT
cdr3_aa: CASSLAANTGELFF

j_call: TRBJ2-3
d_call: TRBD1
clone_size: NA
v_call: TRBV27
cdr3_nt: TGTGCCAGCAAAGGGGACAGTACAGATACGCAGTATTTT
cdr3_aa: CASKGDSTDTQYF

j_call: TRBJ2-7
d_call: NA
clone_size: once
v_call: TRBV20-1
cdr3_nt: TGCAGTGCTAGAGACTGGGAGCAGTACTTC
cdr3_aa: CSARDWEQYF

j_call: TRBJ2-1
d_call: TRBD2
clone_size: NA
v_call: TRBV5-1
cdr3_nt: TGCGCCAGCAGCTCCGAGACTAGCGGGGGATACAATGAGCAGTTCTTC
cdr3_aa: CASSSETSGGYNEQFF